This TCR beta chain was captured by sequencing in a study of chemoradiotherapy in HPV16-positive cancers. V lost 5 bases and J lost 0; bases outside the gene matches: 7. Germline V CDR1 and CDR2: WNHNN, SYGVQD (reference sequence). The CDR3 is 16 amino acids. The repertoire was sequenced with immunoSEQ multiplex PCR; TCRdb's copy has only in-frame clones and lacks some. The table lists about 53,000 clones, roughly nine tenths of them singletons, with about 3.5% in the top ten. The specimen was blood, collected from a patient who underwent chemoradiotherapy. The chain carries TRBV10-1 and TRBJ2-5, with 9 bases matching TRBD2. The clonotype was recovered from a human donor with HPV-associated anogenital cancer. The CDR3 reads CASSKPSGDYQETQYF. As DNA, the CDR3 is TGCGCCAGCAGTAAGCCTAGCGGGGACTACCAAGAGACCCAGTACTTC.